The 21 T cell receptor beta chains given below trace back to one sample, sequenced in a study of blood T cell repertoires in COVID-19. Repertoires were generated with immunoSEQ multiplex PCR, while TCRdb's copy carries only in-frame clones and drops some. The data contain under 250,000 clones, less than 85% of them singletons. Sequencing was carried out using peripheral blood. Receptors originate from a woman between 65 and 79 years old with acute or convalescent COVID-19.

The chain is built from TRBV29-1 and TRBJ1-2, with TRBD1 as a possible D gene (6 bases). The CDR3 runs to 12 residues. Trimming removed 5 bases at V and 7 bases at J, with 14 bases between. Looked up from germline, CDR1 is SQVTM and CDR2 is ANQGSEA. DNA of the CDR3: TGCAGCGTTCCAGGACAGAGTCCTGGCTACACCTTC. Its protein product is CSVPGQSPGYTF.

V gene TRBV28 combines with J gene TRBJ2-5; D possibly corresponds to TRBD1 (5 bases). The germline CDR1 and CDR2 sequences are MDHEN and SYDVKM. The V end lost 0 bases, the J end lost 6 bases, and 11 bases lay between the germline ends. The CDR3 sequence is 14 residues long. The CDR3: CASSLWPQGKTQYF. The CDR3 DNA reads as TGTGCCAGCAGTTTATGGCCCCAGGGAAAGACCCAGTACTTC. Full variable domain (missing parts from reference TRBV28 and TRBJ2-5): DVKVTQSSRYLVKRTGEKVFLECVQDMDHENMFWYRQDPGLGLRLIYFSYDVKMKEKGDIPEGYSVSREKKERFSLILESASTNQTSMYLCASSLWPQGKTQYFGPGTRLLVL.

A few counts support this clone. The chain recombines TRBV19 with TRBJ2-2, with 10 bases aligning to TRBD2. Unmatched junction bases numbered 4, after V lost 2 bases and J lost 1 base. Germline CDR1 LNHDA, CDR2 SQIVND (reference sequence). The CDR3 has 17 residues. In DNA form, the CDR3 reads TGTGCCAGTAGTATAATAGCGGGAGGACTGAACACCGGGGAGCTGTTTTTT. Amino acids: CASSIIAGGLNTGELFF.

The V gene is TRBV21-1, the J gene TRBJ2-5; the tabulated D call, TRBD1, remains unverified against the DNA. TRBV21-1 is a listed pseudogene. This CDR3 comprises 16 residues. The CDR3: CASSKASGGSDETQYF. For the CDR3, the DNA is TGTGCCAGCAGCAAAGCATCAGGGGGCAGCGACGAGACCCAGTACTTC.

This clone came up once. In DNA, the CDR3 is TGTGCCAGCTCAAGATCAGCGGGAGTGGTGGAGACCCAGTACTTC. Translating gives CASSRSAGVVETQYF. The V call is TRBV18, the J call TRBJ2-5; 8 positions match TRBD2. V lost 5 bases, J lost 5 bases, and 10 bases stayed unmatched. In germline, CDR1 is KGHSH, CDR2 LQKENI. The CDR3 loop spans 15 amino acids. Using reference TRBV18 and TRBJ2-5 for the parts outside the CDR3, the full variable domain is NAGVMQNPRHLVRRRGQEARLRCSPMKGHSHVYWYRQLPEEGLKFMVYLQKENIIDESGMPKERFSAEFPKEGPSILRIQQVVRGDSAAYFCASSRSAGVVETQYFGPGTRLLVL.

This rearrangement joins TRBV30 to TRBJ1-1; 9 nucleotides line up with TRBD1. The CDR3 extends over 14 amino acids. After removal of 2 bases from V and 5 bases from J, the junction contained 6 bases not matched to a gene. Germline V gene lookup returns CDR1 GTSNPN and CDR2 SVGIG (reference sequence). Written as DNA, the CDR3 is TGTGCCTGGAGTACCGGGACAGGGTCGACTGAAGCTTTCTTT. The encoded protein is CAWSTGTGSTEAFF.

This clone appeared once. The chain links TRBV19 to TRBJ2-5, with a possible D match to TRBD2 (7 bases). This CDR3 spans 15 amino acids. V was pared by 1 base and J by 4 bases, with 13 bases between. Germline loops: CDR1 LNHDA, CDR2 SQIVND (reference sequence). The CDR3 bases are TGTGCCAGTAGTATAGGTGCGGGGGCGGCAGAGACCCAGTACTTC. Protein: CASSIGAGAAETQYF. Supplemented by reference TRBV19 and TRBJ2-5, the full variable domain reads DGGITQSPKYLFRKEGQNVTLSCEQNLNHDAMYWYRQDPGQGLRLIYYSQIVNDFQKGDIAEGYSVSREKKESFPLTVTSAQKNPTAFYLCASSIGAGAAETQYFGPGTRLLVL.

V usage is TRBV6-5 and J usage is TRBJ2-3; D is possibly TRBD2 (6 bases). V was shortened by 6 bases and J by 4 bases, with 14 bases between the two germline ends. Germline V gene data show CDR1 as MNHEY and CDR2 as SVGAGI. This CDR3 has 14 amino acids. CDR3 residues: CASRGGISADTQYF. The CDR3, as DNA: TGTGCCAGCAGAGGAGGGATCAGTGCAGATACGCAGTATTTT.

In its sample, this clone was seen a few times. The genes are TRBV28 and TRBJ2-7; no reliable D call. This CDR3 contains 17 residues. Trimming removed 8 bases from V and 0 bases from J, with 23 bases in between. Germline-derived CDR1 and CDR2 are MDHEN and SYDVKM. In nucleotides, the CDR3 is TGTGCCAGCTTGCCCCCCGTCCGGGTGGGTTACTCCTACGAGCAGTACTTC. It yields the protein CASLPPVRVGYSYEQYF.

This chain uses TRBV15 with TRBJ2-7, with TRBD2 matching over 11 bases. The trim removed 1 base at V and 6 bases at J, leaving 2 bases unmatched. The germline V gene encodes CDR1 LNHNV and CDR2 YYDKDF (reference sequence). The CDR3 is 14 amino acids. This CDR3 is CATSRGGTSGEQYF. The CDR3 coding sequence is TGTGCCACCAGCAGAGGCGGGACTAGCGGCGAGCAGTACTTC.

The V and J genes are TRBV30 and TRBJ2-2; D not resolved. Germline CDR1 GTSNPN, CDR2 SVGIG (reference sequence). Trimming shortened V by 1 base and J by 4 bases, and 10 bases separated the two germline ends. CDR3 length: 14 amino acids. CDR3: CAWSADSFTGELFF. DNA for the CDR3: TGTGCCTGGAGTGCTGATAGCTTCACCGGGGAGCTGTTTTTT.

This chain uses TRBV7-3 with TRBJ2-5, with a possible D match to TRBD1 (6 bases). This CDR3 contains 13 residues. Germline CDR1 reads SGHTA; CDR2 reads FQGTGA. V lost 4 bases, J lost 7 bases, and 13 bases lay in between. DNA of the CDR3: TGTGCCAGCAGCTCCATGACAGGCGTGACCCAGTACTTC. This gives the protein CASSSMTGVTQYF.

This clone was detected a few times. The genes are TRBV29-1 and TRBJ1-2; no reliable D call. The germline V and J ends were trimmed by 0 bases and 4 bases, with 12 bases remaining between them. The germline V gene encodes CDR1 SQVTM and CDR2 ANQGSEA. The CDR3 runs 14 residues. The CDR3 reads CSVEDGGRSYGYTF. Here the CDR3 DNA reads TGCAGCGTTGAAGATGGAGGACGGTCCTATGGCTACACCTTC.

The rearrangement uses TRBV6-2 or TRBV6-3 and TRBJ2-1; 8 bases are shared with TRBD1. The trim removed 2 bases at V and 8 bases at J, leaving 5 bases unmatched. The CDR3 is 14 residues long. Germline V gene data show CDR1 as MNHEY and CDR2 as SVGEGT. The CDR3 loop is CASSYQGAPDEQFF. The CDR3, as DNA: TGTGCCAGCAGTTACCAGGGGGCTCCCGATGAGCAGTTCTTC.

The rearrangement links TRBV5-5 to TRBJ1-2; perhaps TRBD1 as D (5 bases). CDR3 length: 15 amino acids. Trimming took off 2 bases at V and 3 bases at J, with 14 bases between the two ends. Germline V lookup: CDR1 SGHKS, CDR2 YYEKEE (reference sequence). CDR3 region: CASSFPPRVDYGYTF. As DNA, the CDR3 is TGTGCCAGCAGCTTCCCCCCCAGGGTTGACTATGGCTACACCTTC.

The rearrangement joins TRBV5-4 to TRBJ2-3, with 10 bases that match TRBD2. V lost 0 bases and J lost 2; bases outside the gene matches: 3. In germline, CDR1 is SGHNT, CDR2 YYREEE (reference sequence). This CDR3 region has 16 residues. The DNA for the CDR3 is TGTGCCAGCAGCTTGGGCGGACTAGCGGCCACAGATACGCAGTATTTT. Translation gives CASSLGGLAATDTQYF.

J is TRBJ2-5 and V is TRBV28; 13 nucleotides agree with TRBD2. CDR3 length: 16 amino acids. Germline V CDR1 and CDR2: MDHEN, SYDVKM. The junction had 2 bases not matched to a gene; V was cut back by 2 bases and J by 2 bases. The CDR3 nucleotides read TGTGCCAGCAGTTTAAGGACTAGCGGGGGACAAGAGACCCAGTACTTC. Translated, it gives CASSLRTSGGQETQYF.

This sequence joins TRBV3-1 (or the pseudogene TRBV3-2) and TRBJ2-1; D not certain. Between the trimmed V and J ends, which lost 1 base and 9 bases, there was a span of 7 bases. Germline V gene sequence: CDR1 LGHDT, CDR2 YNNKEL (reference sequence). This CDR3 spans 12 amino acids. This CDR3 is CASSQVVREQFF. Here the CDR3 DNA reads TGTGCCAGCAGCCAAGTCGTCCGTGAGCAGTTCTTC.

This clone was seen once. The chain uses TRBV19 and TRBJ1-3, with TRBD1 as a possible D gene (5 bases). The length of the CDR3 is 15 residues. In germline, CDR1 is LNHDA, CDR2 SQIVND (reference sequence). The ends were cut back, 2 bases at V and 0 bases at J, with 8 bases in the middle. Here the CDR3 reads CASSILTVSGNTIYF. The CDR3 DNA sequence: TGTGCCAGTAGTATATTGACAGTCTCTGGAAACACCATATATTTT.

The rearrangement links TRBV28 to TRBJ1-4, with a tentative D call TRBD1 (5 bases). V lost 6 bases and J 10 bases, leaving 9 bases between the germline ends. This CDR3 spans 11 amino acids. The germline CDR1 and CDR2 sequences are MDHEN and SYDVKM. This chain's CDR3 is CASRNGGKLFF. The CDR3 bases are TGTGCCAGCAGGAACGGGGGAAAACTGTTTTTT.

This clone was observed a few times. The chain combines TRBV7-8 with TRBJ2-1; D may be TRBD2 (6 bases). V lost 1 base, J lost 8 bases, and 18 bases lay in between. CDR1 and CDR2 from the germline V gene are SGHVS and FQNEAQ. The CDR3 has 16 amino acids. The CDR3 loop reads CASSLGFGSTRDEQFF. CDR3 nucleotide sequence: TGTGCCAGCAGCTTAGGATTCGGGAGCACGAGGGATGAGCAGTTCTTC.